The 8 T cell receptor beta chains in this list originate from one sample, sequenced in a study of blood T cell repertoires in COVID-19. This table comes from immunoSEQ multiplex PCR, and its TCRdb copy is limited to in-frame clones, with some not included. Here the sample spans about 320,000 clones, 70% to 90% being singletons. Sequencing input: peripheral blood. The receptors were sampled from a human donor in a cohort sampled during active COVID-19.

There are a few counts of this clone. The chain employs TRBV6-5 and TRBJ1-1; D is undetermined. The germline V and J ends were trimmed by 7 bases and 4 bases, with 16 bases remaining between them. CDR1 and CDR2 (germline): MNHEY, SVGAGI. The CDR3 runs to 14 residues. The CDR3 DNA reads TGTGCCAGCACCCCAGTTCTATGGAGCACTGAAGCTTTCTTT. Encoded protein: CASTPVLWSTEAFF.

V gene TRBV30 combines with J gene TRBJ2-5; TRBD1 agrees at 7 bases. The V segment lost 4 bases and the J segment 2 bases; nucleotides outside the gene matches: 7. From germline, CDR1 is GTSNPN and CDR2 SVGIG (reference sequence). The length of the CDR3 is 14 residues. Written as DNA, the CDR3 is TGTGCCTGGACCCAGGGGGTTAGACAAGAGACCCAGTACTTC. It is translated as CAWTQGVRQETQYF.

This rearrangement joins TRBV27 to TRBJ1-1; D possibly corresponds to TRBD1 (5 bases). This CDR3 contains 16 residues. CDR1 and CDR2 from the germline V gene are MNHEY and SMNVEV (reference sequence). Trimming stripped 4 bases from V and 2 bases from J, with 17 bases between. CDR3 in amino acids: CASSSRLTTANTEAFF. The DNA of the CDR3 is TGTGCCAGCAGTTCCCGTCTAACGACAGCCAACACTGAAGCTTTCTTT.

In nucleotides, the CDR3 is TGTGCCAGCAGCCTGGGGACTAGCGGGGGAACCTACGAGCAGTACTTC. Translation gives CASSLGTSGGTYEQYF. The chain employs TRBV7-2 and TRBJ2-7; 14 positions match TRBD2. Losses at the gene ends were 5 bases for V and 2 bases for J; bases not matched to a gene: 5. There are 16 residues in the CDR3. Germline V gene data show CDR1 as SGHTA and CDR2 as FQGNSA. Variable domain in full (rest from reference TRBV7-2 and TRBJ2-7): GAGVSQSPSNKVTEKGKDVELRCDPISGHTALYWYRQSLGQGLEFLIYFQGNSAPDKSGLPSDRFSAERTGGSVSTLTIQRTQQEDSAVYLCASSLGTSGGTYEQYFGPGTRLTVT.

V is TRBV20-1 and J is TRBJ1-2; a weak D match, TRBD1 (5 bases). Germline CDR1 DFQATT, CDR2 SNEGSKA (reference sequence). The CDR3 loop spans 12 amino acids. The germline V and J ends were trimmed by 3 bases and 10 bases, with 15 bases remaining between them. Written as DNA, the CDR3 is TGCAGTGCTAGTTCGGGGGTGAGTGACTACACCTTC. Its protein product is CSASSGVSDYTF.

The chain carries TRBV7-2 and TRBJ1-3; D is unresolved. This CDR3 region has 15 residues. Trimming removed 5 bases from V and 4 bases from J, with 15 bases in between. The V gene's germline CDR1 is SGHTA and CDR2 FQGNSA. The CDR3 nucleotides are TGTGCCAGCAGCCGCAGAGGGCTTGGAGGAAACACCATATATTTT. It specifies CASSRRGLGGNTIYF.

This chain connects TRBV12-5 to TRBJ2-1; the match to TRBD1 covers 9 bases. CDR3 size: 15 residues. Germline V gene sequence: CDR1 LGHNT, CDR2 FRNRAP. With V trimmed by 8 bases and J by 4 bases, 9 bases remained unmatched. The chain's CDR3 is CASLSNRGRYNEQFF. The CDR3 bases are TGTGCTAGTTTATCGAACAGGGGGCGATACAATGAGCAGTTCTTC.

Written as DNA, the CDR3 is TGTGCCACCAGTGATTTTGTTCCTAGCGCAGCCGGGGAGCTGTTTTTT. Its protein is CATSDFVPSAAGELFF. The chain uses TRBV24-1 and TRBJ2-2, with D maybe TRBD2 (6 bases). This CDR3 contains 16 residues. Germline CDR1 and CDR2: KGHDR and SFDVKD. Trimming left V 1 base short and J 6 bases short, with 14 bases between.